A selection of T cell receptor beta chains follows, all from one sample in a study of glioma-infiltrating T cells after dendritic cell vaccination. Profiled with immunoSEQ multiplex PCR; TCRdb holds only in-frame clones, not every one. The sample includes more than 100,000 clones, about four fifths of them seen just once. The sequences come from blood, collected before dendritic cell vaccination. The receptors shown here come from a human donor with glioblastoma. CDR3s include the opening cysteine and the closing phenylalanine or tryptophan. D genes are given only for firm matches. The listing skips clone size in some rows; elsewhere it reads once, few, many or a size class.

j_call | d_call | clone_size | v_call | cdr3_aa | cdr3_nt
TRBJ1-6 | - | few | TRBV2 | CASSEQRGGNDSPLHF | TGTGCCAGCAGTGAGCAACGGGGGGGTAACGATTCACCCCTCCACTTT
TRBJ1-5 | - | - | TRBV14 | CASSRGGDGNQPQHF | TGTGCCAGCAGCCGCGGGGGAGACGGCAATCAGCCCCAGCATTTT
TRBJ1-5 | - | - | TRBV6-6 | CASSYLGVRSNQPQHF | TGTGCCAGCAGTTACCTGGGCGTCCGTAGCAATCAGCCCCAGCATTTT
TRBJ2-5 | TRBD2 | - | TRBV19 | CASSPGGGRQETQYF | TGTGCCAGTAGTCCCGGGGGGGGCAGACAAGAGACCCAGTACTTC
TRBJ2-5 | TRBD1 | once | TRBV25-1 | CASSDRRGIETQYF | TGTGCCAGCAGTGACCGCAGGGGGATCGAGACCCAGTACTTC
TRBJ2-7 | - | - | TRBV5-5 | CASSPNREISYEQYF | TGTGCCAGCAGCCCAAACAGGGAGATCTCCTACGAGCAGTACTTC
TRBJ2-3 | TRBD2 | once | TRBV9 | CASSPRTSGGMGIYTDTQYF | TGTGCCAGCAGCCCTCGGACTAGCGGGGGCATGGGGATTTACACAGATACGCAGTATTTT
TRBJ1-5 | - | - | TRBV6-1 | CASGGYPVYNQPQHF | TGTGCCAGCGGGGGGTACCCGGTGTACAATCAGCCCCAGCATTTT
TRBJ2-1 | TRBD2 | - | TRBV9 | CASSVAGVRRGGPDEQFF | TGTGCCAGCAGCGTAGCAGGGGTGCGGCGGGGGGGGCCGGATGAGCAGTTCTTC
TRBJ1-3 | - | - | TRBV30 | CAWSGSEGNTIYF | TGTGCCTGGAGTGGGTCAGAAGGAAACACCATATATTTT
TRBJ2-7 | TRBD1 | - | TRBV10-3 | CAISESGQGAYEQYF | TGTGCCATCAGTGAGTCCGGACAGGGGGCCTACGAGCAGTACTTC
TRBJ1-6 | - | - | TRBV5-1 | CASSLAPSWEIARNSPLHF | TGCGCCAGCAGCTTGGCCCCATCCTGGGAGATTGCGAGAAATTCACCCCTCCACTTT
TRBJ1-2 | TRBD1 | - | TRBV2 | CASRPGGQGALYGYTF | TGTGCCAGCAGGCCTGGGGGACAGGGGGCTCTCTATGGCTACACCTTC
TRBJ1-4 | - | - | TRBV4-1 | CASSQNSNEKLFF | TGCGCCAGCAGCCAAAATAGTAATGAAAAACTGTTTTTT
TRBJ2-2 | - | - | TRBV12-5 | CASGLTDRGTGELFF | TGTGCTAGTGGTTTGACGGACCGGGGGACCGGGGAGCTGTTTTTT
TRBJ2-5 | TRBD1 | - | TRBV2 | CAAIGQGVKTQYF | TGTGCCGCGATAGGACAGGGAGTAAAGACCCAGTACTTC
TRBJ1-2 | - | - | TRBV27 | CASSLVGGPNGYTF | TGTGCCAGCAGTTTAGTGGGGGGGCCCAATGGCTACACCTTC
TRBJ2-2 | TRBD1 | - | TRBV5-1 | CASSPKDRAETGELFF | TGCGCCAGCAGCCCGAAGGACAGGGCTGAAACCGGGGAGCTGTTTTTT
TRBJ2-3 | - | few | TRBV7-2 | CASSQRTGTDTQYF | TGTGCCAGCAGCCAAAGGACTGGCACAGATACGCAGTATTTT
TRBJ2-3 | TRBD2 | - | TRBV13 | CASSLNRGGSDTQYF | TGTGCCAGCAGCTTAAATCGGGGGGGCTCTGATACGCAGTATTTT
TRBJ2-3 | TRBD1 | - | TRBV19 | CASSSTGALSTDTQYF | TGTGCCAGTAGTTCGACAGGGGCTCTAAGCACAGATACGCAGTATTTT
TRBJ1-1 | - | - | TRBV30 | CAWGGRRTEAFF | TGTGCCTGGGGGGGCAGGAGGACTGAAGCTTTCTTT
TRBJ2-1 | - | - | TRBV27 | CASSPGDGNSYNEQFF | TGTGCCAGCAGTCCAGGAGACGGGAACTCCTACAATGAGCAGTTCTTC
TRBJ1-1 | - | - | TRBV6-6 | CASRPNGQRFAFF | TGTGCCAGCAGGCCCAACGGACAGCGGTTCGCTTTCTTT
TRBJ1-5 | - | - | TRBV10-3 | CATKNRESNQPQHF | TGTGCCACCAAAAACAGGGAAAGCAATCAGCCCCAGCATTTT
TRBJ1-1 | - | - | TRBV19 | CASSIRETGQGYEAFF | TGTGCCAGTAGTATAAGGGAGACAGGCCAGGGATATGAAGCTTTCTTT
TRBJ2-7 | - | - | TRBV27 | CASSPTGQYYEQYF | TGTGCCAGCAGTCCAACCGGACAGTACTACGAGCAGTACTTC
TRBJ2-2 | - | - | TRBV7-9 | CASSPNPRGDTGELFF | TGTGCCAGCAGCCCCAATCCCAGGGGGGACACCGGGGAGCTGTTTTTT
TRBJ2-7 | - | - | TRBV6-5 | CASSPAGSSYEQYF | TGTGCCAGCAGTCCCGCAGGGTCCTCCTACGAGCAGTACTTC
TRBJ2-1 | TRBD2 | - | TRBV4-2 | CASSQAGGGAGNEQFF | TGTGCCAGCAGCCAAGCGGGCGGGGGGGCCGGGAATGAGCAGTTCTTC
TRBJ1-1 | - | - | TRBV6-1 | CGTGWSVNTEAFF | TGTGGAACAGGGTGGTCGGTGAACACTGAAGCTTTCTTT
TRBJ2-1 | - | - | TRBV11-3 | CASSSLGGLYNEQFF | TGTGCCAGCAGCTCCCTTGGGGGGTTATACAATGAGCAGTTCTTC
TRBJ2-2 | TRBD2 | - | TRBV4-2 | CASSPRLAGGSYTGELFF | TGTGCCAGCAGCCCCAGACTAGCGGGGGGGTCCTACACCGGGGAACTGTTTTTT